What follows are 5 T cell receptor beta chains derived from one specimen sequenced in a study of cytomegalovirus exposure and HLA in healthy donors. Primers: 60 Vbeta forward and 13 Jbeta reverse. TCRdb's copy holds only in-frame clones and misses some; the assay was immunoSEQ multiplex PCR. The table has 80,000 to 95,000 clones, approximately 57% seen once. The sample was PBMCs. The receptors were gathered from a woman in her twenties or thirties in good health and CMV-seronegative.

This chain connects TRBV5-8 to TRBJ1-1; a possible D gene is TRBD1 (6 bases). The V gene lost 5 bases and the J gene lost 9 bases, with 17 bases spanning the gap. The CDR3 is made up of 13 amino acids. CDR1 is SGHTS and CDR2 is YDEGEE in the germline V gene. The CDR3 sequence: CASRKGQTSQAFF. The CDR3 nucleotides read TGTGCCAGCAGAAAAGGACAGACTTCTCAAGCTTTCTTT. The complete variable domain, with remaining parts taken from reference TRBV5-8 and TRBJ1-1, reads EAGVTQSPTHLIKTRGQQATLRCSPISGHTSVYWYQQALGLGLQFLLWYDEGEERNRGNFPPRFSGRQFPNYSSELNVNALELEDSALYLCASRKGQTSQAFFGQGTRLTVV.

The rearrangement links TRBV28 to TRBJ2-1; TRBD1 might be the D (5 bases). This CDR3 spans 15 amino acids. V lost 6 bases, J lost 6 bases, and 18 bases lay in between. The germline V gene has CDR1 MDHEN and CDR2 SYDVKM. CDR3 sequence: CASSLPTGTGNEQFF. For the CDR3, the DNA is TGTGCCAGCAGCCTACCTACGGGTACAGGCAATGAGCAGTTCTTC.

The chain uses TRBV6-5 and TRBJ1-4; the D gene is possibly TRBD1 (6 bases). Germline V CDR1 and CDR2: MNHEY, SVGAGI. The CDR3 is 14 residues long. Deletions cut 5 bases from V and 7 bases from J, with 14 bases between. The CDR3: CASSEGGAGEKLFF. The CDR3 DNA is TGTGCCAGCAGTGAAGGGGGGGCGGGTGAAAAACTGTTTTTT.

This clone showed up just a few times. The rearrangement links TRBV9 to TRBJ1-5, with a weak D call TRBD1 (6 bases). CDR3 length: 18 amino acids. V was trimmed by 1 base and J by 0 bases, leaving 17 bases between them. The germline V gene has CDR1 SGDLS and CDR2 YYNGEE. The CDR3 is CASSVPTTGRGSNQPQHF. DNA for the CDR3: TGTGCCAGCAGCGTACCGACAACAGGGCGAGGTAGCAATCAGCCCCAGCATTTT.

This sequence joins TRBV6-5 and TRBJ1-1; possibly TRBD1 for D (5 bases). This CDR3 is 13 amino acids long. Trimming took 7 bases from V and 6 from J, leaving 15 bases between them. Germline V lookup: CDR1 MNHEY, CDR2 SVGAGI. The CDR3 reads CASILPGMAEAFF. The CDR3, as DNA: TGTGCCAGCATCCTCCCAGGGATGGCTGAAGCTTTCTTT.